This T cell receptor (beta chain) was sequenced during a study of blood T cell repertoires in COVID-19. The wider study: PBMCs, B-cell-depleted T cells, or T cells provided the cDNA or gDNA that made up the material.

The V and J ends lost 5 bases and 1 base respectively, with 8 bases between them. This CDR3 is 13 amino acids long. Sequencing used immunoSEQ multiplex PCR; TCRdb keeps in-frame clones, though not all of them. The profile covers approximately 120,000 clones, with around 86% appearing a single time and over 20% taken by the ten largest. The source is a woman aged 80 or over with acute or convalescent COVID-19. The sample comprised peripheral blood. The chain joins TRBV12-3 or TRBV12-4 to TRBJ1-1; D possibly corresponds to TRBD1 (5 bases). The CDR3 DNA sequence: TGTGCCAGCAGTATGACAGAGAACACTGAAGCTTTCTTT. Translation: CASSMTENTEAFF.